The entry below describes one T cell receptor beta chain. Deletions cut 6 bases from V and 4 bases from J, with 15 bases between. The CDR3 sequence is 14 residues long. Germline V gene data show CDR1 as MNHNY and CDR2 as SVGAGI (reference sequence). These data are taken from a study of cytomegalovirus exposure and HLA in healthy donors. Primers for the PCR totalled 60 Vbeta and 13 Jbeta. Profiling relied on immunoSEQ multiplex PCR, and the TCRdb table lists in-frame clones only, not all of them. The sample has approximately 120,000 clones, 65% to 80% seen once. The sequence derives from a female donor in good health and CMV-seronegative. What was sequenced was PBMCs. The V call is TRBV6-6, the J call TRBJ1-2; D gene uncertain. The CDR3 loop is CASSPVGGGYGYTF. The CDR3 DNA reads TGTGCCAGCAGCCCGGTCGGAGGTGGCTATGGCTACACCTTC.